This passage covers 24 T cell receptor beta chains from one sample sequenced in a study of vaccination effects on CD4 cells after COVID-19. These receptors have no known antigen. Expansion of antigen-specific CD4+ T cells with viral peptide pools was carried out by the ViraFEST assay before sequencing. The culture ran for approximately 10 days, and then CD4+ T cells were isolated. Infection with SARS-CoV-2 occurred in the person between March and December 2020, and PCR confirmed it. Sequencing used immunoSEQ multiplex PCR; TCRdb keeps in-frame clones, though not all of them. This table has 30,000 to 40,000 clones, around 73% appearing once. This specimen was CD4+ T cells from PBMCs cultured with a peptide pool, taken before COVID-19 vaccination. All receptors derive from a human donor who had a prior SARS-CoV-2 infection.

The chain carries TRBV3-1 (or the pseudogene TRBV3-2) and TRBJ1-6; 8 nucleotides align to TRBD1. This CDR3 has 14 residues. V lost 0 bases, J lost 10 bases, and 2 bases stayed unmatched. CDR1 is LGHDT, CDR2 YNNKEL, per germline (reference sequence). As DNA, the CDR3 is TGTGCCAGCAGCCAAGACAGGGGGCAATCACCCCTCCACTTT. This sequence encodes CASSQDRGQSPLHF.

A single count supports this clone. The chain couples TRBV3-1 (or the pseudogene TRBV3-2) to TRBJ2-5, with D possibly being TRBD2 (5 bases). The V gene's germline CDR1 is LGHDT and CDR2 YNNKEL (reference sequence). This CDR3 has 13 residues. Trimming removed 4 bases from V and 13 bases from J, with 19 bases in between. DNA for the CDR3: TGTGCCAGCAGCCCCCCCGCGGGTGTGCATCTGTACTTC. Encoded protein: CASSPPAGVHLYF.

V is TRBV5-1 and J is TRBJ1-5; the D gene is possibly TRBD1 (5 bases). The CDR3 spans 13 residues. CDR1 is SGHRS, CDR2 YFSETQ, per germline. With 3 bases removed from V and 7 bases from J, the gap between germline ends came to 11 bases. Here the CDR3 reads CASSWDGWQPQHF. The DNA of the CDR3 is TGCGCCAGCAGCTGGGACGGTTGGCAGCCCCAGCATTTT.

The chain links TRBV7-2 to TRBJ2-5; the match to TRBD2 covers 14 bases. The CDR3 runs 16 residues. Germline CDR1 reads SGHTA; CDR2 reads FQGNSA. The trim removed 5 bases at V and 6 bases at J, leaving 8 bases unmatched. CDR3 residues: CASSRTSGRNLKTQYF. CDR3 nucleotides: TGTGCCAGCAGCCGGACTAGCGGGAGGAACCTTAAGACCCAGTACTTC.

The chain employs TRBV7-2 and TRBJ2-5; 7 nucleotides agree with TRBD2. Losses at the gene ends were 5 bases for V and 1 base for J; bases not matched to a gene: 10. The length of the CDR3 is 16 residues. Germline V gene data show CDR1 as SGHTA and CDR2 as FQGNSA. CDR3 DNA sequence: TGTGCCAGCAGCCCTCTCTCTAGCGGCCCCCAAGAGACCCAGTACTTC. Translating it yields CASSPLSSGPQETQYF.

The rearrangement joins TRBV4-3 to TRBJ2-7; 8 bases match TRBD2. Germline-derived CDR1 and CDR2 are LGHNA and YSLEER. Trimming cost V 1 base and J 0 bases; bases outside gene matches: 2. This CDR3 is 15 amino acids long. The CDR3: CASSQAAGVSYEQYF. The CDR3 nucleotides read TGCGCCAGCAGCCAAGCAGCGGGGGTCTCCTACGAGCAGTACTTC.

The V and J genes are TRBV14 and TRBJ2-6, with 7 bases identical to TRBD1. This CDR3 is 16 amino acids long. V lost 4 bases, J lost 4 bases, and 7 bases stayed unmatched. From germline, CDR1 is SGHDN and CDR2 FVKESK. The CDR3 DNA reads TGTGCCAGCAGCCCACACACAGGGGTCGGGGCCAACGTCCTGACTTTC. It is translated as CASSPHTGVGANVLTF.

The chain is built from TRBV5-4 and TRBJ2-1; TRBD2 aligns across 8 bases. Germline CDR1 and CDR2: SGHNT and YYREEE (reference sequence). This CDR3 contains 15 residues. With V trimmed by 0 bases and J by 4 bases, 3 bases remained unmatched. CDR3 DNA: TGTGCCAGCAGCTTGGGGTCTAGCGGGTACAATGAGCAGTTCTTC. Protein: CASSLGSSGYNEQFF.

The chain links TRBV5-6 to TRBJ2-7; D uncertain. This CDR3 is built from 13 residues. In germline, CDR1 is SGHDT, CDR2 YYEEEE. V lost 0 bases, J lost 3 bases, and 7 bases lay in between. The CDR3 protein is CASSLGASYEQYF. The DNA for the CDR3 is TGTGCCAGCAGCTTGGGGGCTAGCTACGAGCAGTACTTC.

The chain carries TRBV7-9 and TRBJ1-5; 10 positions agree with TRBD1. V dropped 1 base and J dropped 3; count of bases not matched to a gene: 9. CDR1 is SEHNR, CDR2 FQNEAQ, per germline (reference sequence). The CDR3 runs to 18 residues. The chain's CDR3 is CASSLEWGTGAPNQPQHF. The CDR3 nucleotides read TGTGCCAGCAGCTTAGAGTGGGGGACAGGGGCGCCCAATCAGCCCCAGCATTTT.

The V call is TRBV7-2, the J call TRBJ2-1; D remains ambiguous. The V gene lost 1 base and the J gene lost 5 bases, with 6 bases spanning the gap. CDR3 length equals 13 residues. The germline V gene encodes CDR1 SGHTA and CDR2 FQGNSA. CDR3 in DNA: TGTGCCAGCAGCTTAGATTGGGACAATGAGCAGTTCTTC. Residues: CASSLDWDNEQFF.

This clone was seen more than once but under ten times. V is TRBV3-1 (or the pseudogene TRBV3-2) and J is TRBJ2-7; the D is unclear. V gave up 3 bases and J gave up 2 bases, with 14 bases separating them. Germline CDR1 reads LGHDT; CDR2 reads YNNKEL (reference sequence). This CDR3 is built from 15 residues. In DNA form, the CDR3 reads TGTGCCAGCAGCCATTCCGTACCCTGGGCCTACGAGCAGTACTTC. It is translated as CASSHSVPWAYEQYF.

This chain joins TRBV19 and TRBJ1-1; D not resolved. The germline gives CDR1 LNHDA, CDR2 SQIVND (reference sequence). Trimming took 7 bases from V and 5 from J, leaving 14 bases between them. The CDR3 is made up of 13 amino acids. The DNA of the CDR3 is TGTGCCAGTACCGGGTCCGGGGAGACTGAAGCTTTCTTT. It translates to CASTGSGETEAFF. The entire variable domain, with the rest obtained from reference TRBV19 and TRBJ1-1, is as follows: DGGITQSPKYLFRKEGQNVTLSCEQNLNHDAMYWYRQDPGQGLRLIYYSQIVNDFQKGDIAEGYSVSREKKESFPLTVTSAQKNPTAFYLCASTGSGETEAFFGQGTRLTVV.

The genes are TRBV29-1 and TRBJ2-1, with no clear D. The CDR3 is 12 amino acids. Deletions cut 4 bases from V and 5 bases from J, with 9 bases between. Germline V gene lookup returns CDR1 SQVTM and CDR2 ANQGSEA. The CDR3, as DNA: TGCAGCGTTGTGAGGAGACACAATGAGCAGTTCTTC. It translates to CSVVRRHNEQFF.

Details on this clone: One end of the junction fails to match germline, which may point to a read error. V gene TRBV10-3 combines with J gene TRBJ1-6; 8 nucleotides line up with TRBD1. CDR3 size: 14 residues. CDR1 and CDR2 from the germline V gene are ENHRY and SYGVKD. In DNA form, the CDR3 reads TGTGTCATCAGAAGGACAGGGCCATTATCGACCCTCCACTTT. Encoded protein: CVIRRTGPLSTLHF.

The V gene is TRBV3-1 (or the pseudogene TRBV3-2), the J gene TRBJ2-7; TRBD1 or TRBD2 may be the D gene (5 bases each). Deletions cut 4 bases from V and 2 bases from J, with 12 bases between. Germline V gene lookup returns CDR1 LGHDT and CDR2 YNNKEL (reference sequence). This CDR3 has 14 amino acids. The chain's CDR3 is CASSLRGLPYEQYF. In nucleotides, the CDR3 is TGTGCCAGCAGCCTCCGGGGCTTACCCTACGAGCAGTACTTC.

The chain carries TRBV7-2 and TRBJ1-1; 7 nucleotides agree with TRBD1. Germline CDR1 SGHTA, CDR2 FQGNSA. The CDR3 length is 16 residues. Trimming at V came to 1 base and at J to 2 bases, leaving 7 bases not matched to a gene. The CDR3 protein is CASSLGGRQGNTEAFF. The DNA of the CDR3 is TGTGCCAGCAGCTTAGGAGGACGACAGGGCAACACTGAAGCTTTCTTT. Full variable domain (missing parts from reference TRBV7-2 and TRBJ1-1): GAGVSQSPSNKVTEKGKDVELRCDPISGHTALYWYRQSLGQGLEFLIYFQGNSAPDKSGLPSDRFSAERTGGSVSTLTIQRTQQEDSAVYLCASSLGGRQGNTEAFFGQGTRLTVV.

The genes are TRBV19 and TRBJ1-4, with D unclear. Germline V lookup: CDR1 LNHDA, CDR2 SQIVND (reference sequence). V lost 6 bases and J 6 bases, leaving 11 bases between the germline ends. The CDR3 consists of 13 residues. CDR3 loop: CASRGGMYEKLFF. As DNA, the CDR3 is TGTGCCAGTAGGGGAGGGATGTATGAAAAACTGTTTTTT.

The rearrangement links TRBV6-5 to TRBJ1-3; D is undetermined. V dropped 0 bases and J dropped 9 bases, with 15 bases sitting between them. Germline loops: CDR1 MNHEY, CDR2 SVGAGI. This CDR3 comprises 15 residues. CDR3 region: CASSYSNPLVGTIYF. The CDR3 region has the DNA TGTGCCAGCAGTTACTCGAATCCGTTGGTGGGCACCATATATTTT.

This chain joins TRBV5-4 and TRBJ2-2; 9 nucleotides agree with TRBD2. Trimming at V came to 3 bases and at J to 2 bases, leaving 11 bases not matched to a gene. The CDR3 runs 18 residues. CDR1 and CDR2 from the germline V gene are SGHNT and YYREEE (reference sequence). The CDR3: CASSSNLGLAINTGELFF. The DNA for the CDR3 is TGTGCCAGCAGCTCCAACCTCGGACTAGCGATAAACACCGGGGAGCTGTTTTTT.

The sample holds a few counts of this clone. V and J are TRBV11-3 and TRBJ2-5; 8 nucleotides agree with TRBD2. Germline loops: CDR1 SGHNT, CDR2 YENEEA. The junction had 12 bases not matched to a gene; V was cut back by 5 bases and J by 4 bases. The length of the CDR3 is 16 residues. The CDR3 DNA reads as TGTGCCAGCAGCCGAAGACTAGCGCCGGTTAGAGAGACCCAGTACTTC. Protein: CASSRRLAPVRETQYF.

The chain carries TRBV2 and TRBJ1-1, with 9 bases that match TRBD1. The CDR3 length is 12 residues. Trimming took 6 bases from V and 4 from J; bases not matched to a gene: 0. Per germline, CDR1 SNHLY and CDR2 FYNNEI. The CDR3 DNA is TGTGCCAGCAGGGACAGGGGCACTGAAGCTTTCTTT. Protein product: CASRDRGTEAFF.

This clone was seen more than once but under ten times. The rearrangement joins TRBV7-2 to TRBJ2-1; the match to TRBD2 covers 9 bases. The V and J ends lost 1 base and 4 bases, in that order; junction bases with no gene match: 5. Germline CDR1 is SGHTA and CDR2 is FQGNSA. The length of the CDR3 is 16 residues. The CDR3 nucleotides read TGTGCCAGCAGCTTAGGGGGTAGCGGGGGATACAATGAGCAGTTCTTC. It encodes CASSLGGSGGYNEQFF. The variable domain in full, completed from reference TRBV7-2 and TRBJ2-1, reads GAGVSQSPSNKVTEKGKDVELRCDPISGHTALYWYRQSLGQGLEFLIYFQGNSAPDKSGLPSDRFSAERTGGSVSTLTIQRTQQEDSAVYLCASSLGGSGGYNEQFFGPGTRLTVL.

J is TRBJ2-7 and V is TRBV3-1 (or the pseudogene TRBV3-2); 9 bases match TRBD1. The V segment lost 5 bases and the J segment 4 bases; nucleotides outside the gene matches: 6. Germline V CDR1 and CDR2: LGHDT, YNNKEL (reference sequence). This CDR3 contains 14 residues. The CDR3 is CASSYWDREYEQYF. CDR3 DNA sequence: TGTGCCAGCAGCTATTGGGACAGGGAGTACGAGCAGTACTTC.